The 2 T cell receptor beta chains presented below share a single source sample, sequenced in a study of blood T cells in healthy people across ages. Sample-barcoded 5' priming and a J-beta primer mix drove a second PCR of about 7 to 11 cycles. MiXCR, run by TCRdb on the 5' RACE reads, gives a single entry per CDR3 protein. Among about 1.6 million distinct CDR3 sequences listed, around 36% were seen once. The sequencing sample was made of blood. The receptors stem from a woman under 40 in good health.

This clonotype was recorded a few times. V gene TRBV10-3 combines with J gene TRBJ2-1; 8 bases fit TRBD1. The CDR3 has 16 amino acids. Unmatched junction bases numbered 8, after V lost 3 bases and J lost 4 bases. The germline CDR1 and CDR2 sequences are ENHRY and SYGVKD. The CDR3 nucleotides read TGTGCCATCAGTGACTCGGGACAGGTCACGTACAATGAGCAGTTCTTC. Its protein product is CAISDSGQVTYNEQFF.

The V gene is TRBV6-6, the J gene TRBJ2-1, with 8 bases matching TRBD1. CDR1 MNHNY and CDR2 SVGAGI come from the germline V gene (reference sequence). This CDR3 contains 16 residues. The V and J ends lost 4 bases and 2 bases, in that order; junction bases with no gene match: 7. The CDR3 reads CASSSPEQGAYNEQFF. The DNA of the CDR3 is TGTGCCAGCAGTTCCCCAGAACAGGGGGCCTACAATGAGCAGTTCTTC.